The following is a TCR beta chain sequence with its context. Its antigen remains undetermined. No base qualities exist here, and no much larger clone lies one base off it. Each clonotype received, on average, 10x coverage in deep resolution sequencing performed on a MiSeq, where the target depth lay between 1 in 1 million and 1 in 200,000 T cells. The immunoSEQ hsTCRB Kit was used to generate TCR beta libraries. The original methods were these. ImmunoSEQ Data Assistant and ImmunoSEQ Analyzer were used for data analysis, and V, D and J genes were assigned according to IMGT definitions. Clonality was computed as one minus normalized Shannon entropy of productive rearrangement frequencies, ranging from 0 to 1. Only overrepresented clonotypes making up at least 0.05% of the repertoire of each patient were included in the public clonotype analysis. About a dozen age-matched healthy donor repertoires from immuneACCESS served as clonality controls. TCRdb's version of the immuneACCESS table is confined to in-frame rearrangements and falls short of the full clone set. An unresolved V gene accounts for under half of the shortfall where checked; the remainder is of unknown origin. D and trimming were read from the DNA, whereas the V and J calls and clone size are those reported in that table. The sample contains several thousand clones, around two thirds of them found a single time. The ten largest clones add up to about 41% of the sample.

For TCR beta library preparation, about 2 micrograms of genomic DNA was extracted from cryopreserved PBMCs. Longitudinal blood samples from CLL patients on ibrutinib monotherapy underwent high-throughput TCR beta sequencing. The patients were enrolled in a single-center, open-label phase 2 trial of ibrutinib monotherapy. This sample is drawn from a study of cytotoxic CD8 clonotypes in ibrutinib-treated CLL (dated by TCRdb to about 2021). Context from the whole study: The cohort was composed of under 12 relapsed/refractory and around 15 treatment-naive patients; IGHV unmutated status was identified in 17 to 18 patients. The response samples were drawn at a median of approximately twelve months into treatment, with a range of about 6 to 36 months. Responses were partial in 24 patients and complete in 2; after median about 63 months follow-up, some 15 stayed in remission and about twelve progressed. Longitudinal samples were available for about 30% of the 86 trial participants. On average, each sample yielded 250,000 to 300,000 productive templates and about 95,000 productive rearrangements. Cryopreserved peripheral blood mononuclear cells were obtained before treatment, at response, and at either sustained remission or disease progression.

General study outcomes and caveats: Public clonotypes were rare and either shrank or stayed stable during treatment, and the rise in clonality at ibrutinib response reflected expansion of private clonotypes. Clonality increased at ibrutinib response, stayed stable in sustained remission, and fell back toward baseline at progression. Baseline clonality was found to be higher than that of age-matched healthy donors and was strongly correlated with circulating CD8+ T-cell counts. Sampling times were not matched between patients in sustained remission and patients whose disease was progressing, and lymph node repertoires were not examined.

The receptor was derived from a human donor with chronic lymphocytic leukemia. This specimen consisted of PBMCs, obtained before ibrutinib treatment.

In nucleotide form, the sequence is TGCGCCAGCAGGCCCGGGACATGGGAAGAGGAGCAGTACTTC. Translation gives CASRPGTWEEEQYF. Rearrangement joined TRBV5-1 to TRBJ2-7; D gene: possibly TRBD1, on 6 matching bases. V was cut back by 5 bases and J by 7 bases, leaving a gap of 19 bases between them. Taken from the germline V gene, the CDR1 and CDR2 loops are SGHRS and YFSETQ. Inclusive of the bounding cysteine and phenylalanine, the CDR3 is 14 residues long. Of the read, only the CDR3 DNA is kept; its 42 bases are in frame from base 1. Outside the CDR3, residues come from the reference TRBV5-1 and TRBJ2-7 proteins, so the full variable domain is: KAGVTQTPRYLIKTRGQQVTLSCSPISGHRSVSWYQQTPGQGLQFLFEYFSETQRNKGNFPGRFSGRQFSNSRSEMNVSTLELGDSALYLCASRPGTWEEEQYFGPGTRLTVT.